This T cell receptor (beta chain) derives from a study of vaccination and CD4 T cells after COVID-19. Overall study context: Overlapping spike peptides from SARS-CoV-2, HCoV-NL63, HCoV-OC43 and HCoV-229E served to stimulate the cells.

The Oncomine TCR Beta short-read assay generated sequence data from the DNA of cultured CD4+ T cells. After culture, CD4+ T cells served as the source for genomic DNA extraction. TCRdb processed the PCR reads anew with MiXCR; each CDR3 protein has one entry. This sample has 3,200 or so distinct CDR3 sequences; over 60% occur once, and the top ten carry under 30%. Treatment given: roughly nine-day PBMC culture with coronavirus spike peptide pools or control peptides (ViraFEST assay). Antigen-specific T cell expansion with peptide pools preceded TCR sequencing in the ViraFEST approach. Study outcomes and limitations: Detection of a median roughly 83% of reactive clones in convalescent patients was confined to the period after vaccination.

Comment on this clonotype: No antigen is known for it.

The germline gives CDR1 DFQATT, CDR2 SNEGSKA (reference sequence). Trimming cost V 1 base and J 3 bases, with 9 bases left between them. This CDR3 is 13 amino acids long. The sample taken for sequencing was CD4+ T cells from blood, cultured in vitro. This TCR came from a human donor who had recovered from COVID-19. The chain is built from TRBV20-1 and TRBJ1-2, with D unresolved. This CDR3 reads CSARATADYGYTF. CDR3 in DNA: TGCAGTGCTAGAGCTACGGCGGACTATGGCTACACCTTC.